What follows is one T cell receptor (beta chain) and its context. The data belong to a study of blood T cell repertoires in COVID-19. The CDR3 loop spans 15 amino acids. The V gene lost 1 base and the J gene lost 0 bases, with 7 bases spanning the gap. Germline V gene data show CDR1 as LNHDA and CDR2 as SQIVND (reference sequence). The assay was immunoSEQ multiplex PCR, and TCRdb's table has in-frame clones only and misses some. The sample records 110,000 to 150,000 clones, around 80% being singletons. Input material: peripheral blood. This receptor was identified in a man aged 60-69 years with active or convalescent COVID-19. This chain connects TRBV19 to TRBJ1-5; unclear D gene. The CDR3 sequence is CASSIGRYSNQPQHF. CDR3 nucleotides: TGTGCCAGTAGTATAGGCAGGTATAGCAATCAGCCCCAGCATTTT.